The 32 T cell receptor beta chains below all came from one sample that was sequenced in a study of T-cell memory formation after mild COVID-19. TCRdb passed the 5' RACE reads through MiXCR, listing each CDR3 protein once. The table lists roughly 70,000 distinct CDR3 sequences, roughly 17% of them singletons. Material for sequencing was PBMCs or a T cell subset sorted from them (not recorded which). These TCRs come from an adult woman who had mild COVID-19 (a few samples of this study predate the infection). Cell type and time point are not known.

The rearrangement links TRBV18 to TRBJ2-7; weak D call: TRBD2 (6 bases). This CDR3 has 13 residues. Looked up from germline, CDR1 is KGHSH and CDR2 is LQKENI. Trimming shortened V by 6 bases and J by 6 bases, and 15 bases separated the two germline ends. The CDR3 here is CASSRDSPSEQYF. CDR3 DNA: TGTGCCAGCTCCCGGGACTCTCCAAGCGAGCAGTACTTC.

The rearrangement joins TRBV6-5 to TRBJ1-2, with a tentative D call TRBD1 (5 bases). This CDR3 is built from 15 residues. From germline, CDR1 is MNHEY and CDR2 SVGAGI. Trimming removed 6 bases from V and 5 bases from J, with 19 bases in between. CDR3 in amino acids: CASSQGVRGLYGYTF. CDR3 DNA: TGTGCCAGCAGCCAGGGAGTTAGGGGACTATATGGCTACACCTTC.

A few counts support this clonotype. A read error may account for a junction end that differs from germline. The chain couples TRBV20-1 to TRBJ2-1, with D perhaps TRBD2 (5 bases). Germline CDR1 reads DFQATT; CDR2 reads SNEGSKA (reference sequence). The CDR3 is made up of 16 amino acids. The CDR3 region is CSARDSDGKWLNEQFF. In DNA form, the CDR3 reads TGCAGTGCTCGAGATTCTGACGGGAAGTGGCTCAATGAGCAGTTCTTC.

In this sample, this clonotype turned up many times. The chain uses TRBV7-2 and TRBJ2-5; 12 positions agree with TRBD2. V shed 5 bases, J shed 1 base, and the junction held 8 bases outside the gene matches. This CDR3 is 17 amino acids long. The V gene's germline CDR1 is SGHTA and CDR2 FQGNSA. The CDR3 loop reads CASSVRLAGAFQETQYF. DNA for the CDR3: TGTGCCAGCAGCGTACGACTAGCGGGGGCTTTCCAAGAGACCCAGTACTTC.

The rearrangement uses TRBV5-6 and TRBJ2-3; no clear D. Trimming cost V 3 bases and J 5 bases, with 13 bases left between them. This CDR3 has 14 amino acids. Germline CDR1 and CDR2: SGHDT and YYEEEE. Here the CDR3 DNA reads TGTGCCAGCAGCTCTACGGCTACGGAAGATACGCAGTATTTT. Translation: CASSSTATEDTQYF.

This clonotype was detected ten times or more. The chain links TRBV5-1 to TRBJ2-7; no reliable D call. CDR1 and CDR2 (germline): SGHRS, YFSETQ. Between the trimmed V and J ends, which lost 3 bases and 3 bases, there was a span of 10 bases. This CDR3 spans 13 amino acids. Here the CDR3 DNA reads TGCGCCAGCAGCTCAATCCCCAGCTACGAGCAGTACTTC. Protein product: CASSSIPSYEQYF.

This clonotype has a handful of counts. As DNA, the CDR3 is TGTGCCAGCAGCCCCTTTGGGGGTCCCTCCTACAATGAGCAGTTCTTC. It translates to CASSPFGGPSYNEQFF. The chain combines TRBV6-6 with TRBJ2-1; D could derive from TRBD1 or TRBD2 (5 bases each). From germline, CDR1 is MNHNY and CDR2 SVGAGI (reference sequence). The CDR3 sequence is 16 residues long. The V and J ends lost 6 bases and 0 bases respectively, with 15 bases between them.

This clonotype came up a few times. The genes are TRBV6-5 and TRBJ2-7; TRBD1 agrees at 11 bases. The V and J ends lost 5 bases and 5 bases, in that order; junction bases with no gene match: 8. This CDR3 has 15 residues. Germline V lookup: CDR1 MNHEY, CDR2 SVGAGI. In DNA form, the CDR3 reads TGTGCCAGCAGTCCCCGGACAGGGGGCCAGGACGAGCAGTACTTC. It specifies CASSPRTGGQDEQYF.

This clonotype occurred a few times. The genes are TRBV10-3 and TRBJ2-3, with a tentative D call TRBD2 (6 bases). V was trimmed by 10 bases and J by 11 bases, leaving 10 bases between them. The germline V gene encodes CDR1 ENHRY and CDR2 SYGVKD. The length of the CDR3 is 9 residues. CDR3: CARREKQYF. The CDR3 coding sequence is TGTGCCAGGAGGGAAAAGCAGTATTTT.

The CDR3 reads CAWSLAGPPTGAFF. CDR3 DNA: TGTGCCTGGAGTCTAGCGGGACCACCGACCGGGGCTTTCTTT. The rearrangement uses TRBV30 and TRBJ1-1; tentatively, D is TRBD1 (5 bases). The germline V and J ends were trimmed by 2 bases and 11 bases, with 21 bases remaining between them. Looked up from germline, CDR1 is GTSNPN and CDR2 is SVGIG (reference sequence). The CDR3 covers 14 residues.

V gene TRBV12-3 or TRBV12-4 combines with J gene TRBJ1-2, with TRBD1 matching over 11 bases. V lost 3 bases, J lost 7 bases, and 1 base stayed unmatched. This CDR3 has 13 amino acids. Written as DNA, the CDR3 is TGTGCCAGCAGTTTGGGACAGGGGGTTGGCTACACCTTC. Its protein product is CASSLGQGVGYTF.

The chain employs TRBV29-1 and TRBJ2-1; possible D gene TRBD2, 5 bases. V lost 7 bases and J lost 6, with 25 bases in between. Per the germline V gene, CDR1 is SQVTM and CDR2 is ANQGSEA. The CDR3 is made up of 16 amino acids. The CDR3 loop is CSGRVGADWAFNEQFF. The CDR3 DNA follows: TGCAGCGGGCGGGTGGGAGCCGACTGGGCTTTCAATGAGCAGTTCTTC.

The chain employs TRBV27 and TRBJ1-1; D call uncertain. Trimming pared 4 bases from V and 1 base from J, leaving 10 bases between. This CDR3 has 14 amino acids. Germline-derived CDR1 and CDR2 are MNHEY and SMNVEV (reference sequence). This CDR3 reads CASSSPEQNTEAFF. The CDR3, as DNA: TGTGCCAGCAGTTCCCCGGAGCAGAACACTGAAGCTTTCTTT.

A few counts support this clonotype. This chain connects TRBV12-3 or TRBV12-4 to TRBJ2-2; 7 bases fit TRBD1. The CDR3 covers 15 residues. Trimming took 6 bases from V and 3 from J; bases not matched to a gene: 7. The CDR3 reads CASSLGQEHTGELFF. In DNA form, the CDR3 reads TGTGCCAGCAGCCTCGGACAGGAGCACACCGGGGAGCTGTTTTTT.

The V and J genes are TRBV7-8 and TRBJ1-3, with 7 bases fitting TRBD1. The V gene end was trimmed by 1 base and the J gene end by 4 bases; junction bases not matched to a gene: 4. This CDR3 is built from 15 residues. Germline V gives CDR1 SGHVS, CDR2 FQNEAQ. The CDR3 is CASSLGRGPGNTIYF. Here the CDR3 DNA reads TGTGCCAGCAGCTTAGGGAGGGGGCCAGGAAACACCATATATTTT.

The V and J genes are TRBV15 and TRBJ2-5; TRBD2 might be the D (5 bases). The germline V gene has CDR1 LNHNV and CDR2 YYDKDF (reference sequence). The V and J ends lost 6 bases and 1 base respectively, with 9 bases between them. The CDR3 spans 13 residues. The CDR3 DNA follows: TGTGCCACCAGGGACGGGGTCCAAGAGACCCAGTACTTC. Residues: CATRDGVQETQYF.

Only a few counts were recorded for this clonotype. This sequence joins TRBV2 and TRBJ2-5; 10 bases map to TRBD1. The CDR3 consists of 15 residues. Trimming removed 6 bases from V and 5 bases from J; junction bases left unmatched: 9. Germline V gene lookup returns CDR1 SNHLY and CDR2 FYNNEI. The CDR3: CASSGPGQGRETQYF. In nucleotides, the CDR3 is TGTGCCAGCAGCGGGCCGGGACAGGGGAGGGAGACCCAGTACTTC.

This clonotype was found a few times. V usage is TRBV19 and J usage is TRBJ2-2, with D hard to call. The V and J ends lost 8 bases and 7 bases respectively, with 8 bases between them. The germline V gene has CDR1 LNHDA and CDR2 SQIVND (reference sequence). The CDR3 has 11 amino acids. The DNA of the CDR3 is TGTGCCAGTCGGATGGTCGGGGAGCTGTTTTTT. Protein sequence: CASRMVGELFF.

The chain is built from TRBV5-5 and TRBJ1-6; possible D gene TRBD1, 5 bases. CDR1 and CDR2 from the germline V gene are SGHKS and YYEKEE (reference sequence). V lost 4 bases, J lost 5 bases, and 13 bases lay in between. This CDR3 is built from 15 residues. CDR3 protein: CASSLGRGNNSPLHF. The CDR3 region has the DNA TGTGCCAGCAGCCTAGGAAGGGGCAATAATTCACCCCTCCACTTT.

The V gene is TRBV12-3 or TRBV12-4, the J gene TRBJ2-3; TRBD2 agrees at 9 bases. V was pared by 3 bases and J by 4 bases, with 5 bases of the junction left unmatched. This CDR3 comprises 15 residues. The CDR3: CASSFRRGGADTQYF. CDR3 DNA: TGTGCCAGCAGTTTCCGGCGGGGGGGCGCAGATACGCAGTATTTT.

This chain links TRBV12-3 or TRBV12-4 with TRBJ2-3; 12 nucleotides match TRBD2. The CDR3 runs 19 residues. J gave up 3 bases and V 5 bases, and 15 bases lay outside the gene matches. The CDR3 is CASSPSPASGGDRTDTQYF. As DNA, the CDR3 is TGTGCCAGCAGTCCCTCCCCGGCTAGCGGGGGGGACCGGACAGATACGCAGTATTTT.

This clonotype was observed many times. The gene calls are TRBV4-2 and TRBJ2-3; D unresolved. The CDR3 sequence is 17 residues long. The germline V and J ends were trimmed by 4 bases and 3 bases, with 20 bases remaining between them. The germline V gene has CDR1 LGHNA and CDR2 YNFKEQ. This CDR3 reads CASSPGALDFRTDTQYF. In DNA, the CDR3 is TGTGCCAGCAGCCCCGGAGCGCTAGATTTCCGGACAGATACGCAGTATTTT.

Only one count was recorded for this clonotype. The chain carries TRBV6-2 or TRBV6-3 and TRBJ2-7, with D perhaps matching TRBD2 (5 bases). V shed 6 bases and J shed 2 bases, with 17 bases lying between them. In germline, CDR1 is MNHEY, CDR2 SVGEGT. CDR3 length equals 15 residues. The CDR3: CASRPNPTNTYEQYF. Written as DNA, the CDR3 is TGTGCCAGCAGACCCAACCCGACTAACACCTACGAGCAGTACTTC.

Ten or more counts support this clonotype. The genes are TRBV4-3 and TRBJ2-1; D is uncertain. Germline CDR1 LGHNA, CDR2 YSLEER. Trimming took 3 bases from V and 5 from J, leaving 11 bases between them. This CDR3 is 14 amino acids long. CDR3 residues: CASSHTSPNNEQFF. Here the CDR3 DNA reads TGCGCCAGCAGCCACACGTCCCCCAACAATGAGCAGTTCTTC.

This clonotype was counted a few times. The CDR3 is CASSPGPPSTDTQYF. As DNA, the CDR3 is TGTGCCAGCAGCCCGGGACCACCGAGCACAGATACGCAGTATTTT. The rearrangement links TRBV6-6 to TRBJ2-3, with D perhaps being TRBD1 or TRBD2 (5 bases each). Trimming took 6 bases from V and 0 from J, leaving 13 bases between them. Germline V lookup: CDR1 MNHNY, CDR2 SVGAGI (reference sequence). The CDR3 loop spans 15 amino acids.

This clonotype was seen a handful of times. The chain carries TRBV24-1 and TRBJ2-1; D is undetermined. The CDR3 has 12 residues. Germline CDR1 KGHDR, CDR2 SFDVKD. The V gene lost 5 bases and the J gene lost 10 bases, with 11 bases spanning the gap. This CDR3 is CATSAPAREQFF. CDR3 DNA: TGTGCCACCAGTGCCCCAGCCAGGGAGCAGTTCTTC.

In its sample, this clonotype was seen a few times. The gene calls are TRBV7-8 and TRBJ1-2; D remains unclear. The CDR3 covers 13 residues. The germline V gene has CDR1 SGHVS and CDR2 FQNEAQ. V lost 3 bases to trimming and J lost 2 bases, with 7 bases between them. The chain's CDR3 is CASSFTLNYGYTF. The CDR3 DNA reads as TGTGCCAGCAGCTTTACATTGAACTATGGCTACACCTTC.

The J gene is TRBJ2-7, the V gene TRBV18, with D maybe TRBD1 (6 bases). The CDR3 loop spans 20 amino acids. V was shortened by 3 bases and J by 5 bases, with 32 bases between the two germline ends. CDR1 is KGHSH and CDR2 is LQKENI in the germline V gene. The CDR3 loop is CASSPTFPEGDTGNPHEQYF. The DNA for the CDR3 is TGTGCCAGCTCACCCACCTTCCCAGAGGGGGACACAGGCAATCCTCACGAGCAGTACTTC. Drawing the rest from reference TRBV18 and TRBJ2-7, the complete variable domain is NAGVMQNPRHLVRRRGQEARLRCSPMKGHSHVYWYRQLPEEGLKFMVYLQKENIIDESGMPKERFSAEFPKEGPSILRIQQVVRGDSAAYFCASSPTFPEGDTGNPHEQYFGPGTRLTVT.

The chain couples TRBV29-1 to TRBJ2-7, with no clear D. V lost 4 bases, J lost 3 bases, and 13 bases lay in between. This CDR3 is 13 amino acids long. CDR1 SQVTM and CDR2 ANQGSEA come from the germline V gene. The CDR3 loop reads CSVVSPSSYEQYF. DNA for the CDR3: TGCAGCGTTGTAAGTCCGTCGAGCTACGAGCAGTACTTC.

This clonotype was found a few times. The rearrangement joins TRBV5-1 to TRBJ2-7, with 9 positions matching TRBD2. The CDR3 contains 16 residues. Germline V gene lookup returns CDR1 SGHRS and CDR2 YFSETQ. Unmatched junction bases numbered 8, after V lost 3 bases and J lost 1 base. The CDR3 DNA is TGCGCCAGCAGCTCAGCGGGAGGCGAATTGTCCTACGAGCAGTACTTC. This encodes CASSSAGGELSYEQYF.

This clonotype has more than one count but fewer than ten. V gene TRBV6-1 combines with J gene TRBJ1-2; no definite D call. There are 11 residues in the CDR3. The V end was cut by 6 bases, the J end by 3 bases, with 5 bases between. Germline loops: CDR1 MNHNS, CDR2 SASEGT. The CDR3 loop reads CASRPHYGYTF. CDR3 DNA sequence: TGTGCCAGCAGGCCCCACTATGGCTACACCTTC.

This clonotype has just a few counts. The gene calls are TRBV27 and TRBJ2-2; TRBD2 aligns across 9 bases. This CDR3 has 15 residues. The germline CDR1 and CDR2 sequences are MNHEY and SMNVEV (reference sequence). V lost 5 bases, J lost 6 bases, and 7 bases stayed unmatched. The CDR3 nucleotides read TGTGCCAGCAGTCCGGGACTAGCTCGGCCCGGGGAGCTGTTTTTT. Translating gives CASSPGLARPGELFF.